The rows below give T cell receptor beta chains drawn from one sample of a study of T cell responses to AZD1222 COVID-19 vaccine. Data came from immunoSEQ multiplex PCR; TCRdb stores just in-frame clones and leaves some out. The table has over 85,000 clones, around 80% seen once. The sequences come from peripheral blood, collected on day 0 of AZD1222 vaccination. All receptors come from an adult in good health. Each CDR3 is given with its conserved first and last residue. D genes are given only for firm matches. Clone size is not always given. Where it is, it says once, few, many or a class for expanded clones.

v_gene	d_gene	abundance	j_gene	CDR3nt	CDR3aa
TRBV6-5	.	.	TRBJ1-2	TGTGCCGCCCATTTGACTGAAACCTATGGCTACACCTTC	CAAHLTETYGYTF
TRBV5-4	.	.	TRBJ2-7	TGTGCCAGCAGCTTGCCGGGGAGATTCCACGAGCAGTACTTC	CASSLPGRFHEQYF
TRBV6-5	.	few	TRBJ1-1	TGTGCCAGCAGGCGATCGACAGAGAACACTGAAGCTTTCTTT	CASRRSTENTEAFF
TRBV4-1	.	.	TRBJ1-4	TGCGCCAGCAGCCAAGGTACTGGGACCTTTAATGAAAAACTGTTTTTT	CASSQGTGTFNEKLFF
TRBV6-2/TRBV6-3	.	.	TRBJ1-6	TGTGCCAGCAGTTACTCATCTTTCCGGGGACGGCTTGTTTCACCCCTCCACTTT	CASSYSSFRGRLVSPLHF
TRBV15	TRBD2	.	TRBJ2-4	TGTGCCACCAGCAGTCGGCGCGGGGGGATCCTAGCCAAAAACATTCAGTACTTC	CATSSRRGGILAKNIQYF
TRBV27	.	.	TRBJ1-2	TGTGCCAGCAGTTTATGGGTGGGCGACTATGGCTACACCTTC	CASSLWVGDYGYTF
TRBV28	TRBD2	.	TRBJ2-5	TGTGCCAGCAGTCGCGGGACTAGCGGGAACGAAGAGACCCAGTACTTC	CASSRGTSGNEETQYF
TRBV6-5	TRBD1	.	TRBJ1-1	TGTGCCAGCAGTTCCTCCGGGACAGGGAACACTGAAGCTTTCTTT	CASSSSGTGNTEAFF
TRBV9	TRBD1	once	TRBJ2-7	TGTGCCAGCAGCCCTGGGGGGACAGGGGGCTACGAGCAGTACTTC	CASSPGGTGGYEQYF
TRBV28	TRBD1	.	TRBJ1-1	TGTGCCAGCCGACAGGGGACTGAAGCTTTCTTT	CASRQGTEAFF
TRBV28	.	.	TRBJ1-3	TGTGCCAGCAGTATTCCGAACGGAAACACCATATATTTT	CASSIPNGNTIYF
TRBV6-1	.	.	TRBJ1-6	TGTGCCAGCAGTGAAGCTCCCCGGGCGGTCTATAATTCACCCCTCCACTTT	CASSEAPRAVYNSPLHF
TRBV13	TRBD1	.	TRBJ2-7	TGTGCCAGCAGCACCCGACAGGGCATCTCCTACGAGCAGTACTTC	CASSTRQGISYEQYF